Listed here are 31 T cell receptor beta chains from one sample, sequenced in a study of cytomegalovirus exposure and HLA in healthy donors. Primers included in the PCR were 60 Vbeta and 13 Jbeta primers. Assay: immunoSEQ multiplex PCR; the TCRdb copy retains only in-frame clones and omits some. This sample has tens of thousands of clones, with around 80% found just once. Sequencing was carried out using PBMCs. These TCRs come from a man under 40 in good health and CMV-seronegative.

The chain joins TRBV27 to TRBJ2-7; 9 bases fit TRBD1. Germline V gene data show CDR1 as MNHEY and CDR2 as SMNVEV (reference sequence). This CDR3 contains 14 residues. V lost 5 bases and J lost 4; bases outside the gene matches: 6. Here the CDR3 DNA reads TGTGCCAGCAGTATAAACAGGGGGCCTTACGAGCAGTACTTC. Its protein is CASSINRGPYEQYF.

CDR3: CASSLDPAGPETQYF. CDR3 coding DNA: TGTGCCAGCAGCTTAGATCCAGCGGGGCCGGAGACCCAGTACTTC. The chain combines TRBV7-6 with TRBJ2-5; 7 bases agree with TRBD2. CDR3 length: 15 residues. Germline lookup yields CDR1 SGHVS and CDR2 FNYEAQ. V lost 1 base and J lost 5; bases outside the gene matches: 7.

The chain is built from TRBV5-4 and TRBJ1-1, with D unresolved. This CDR3 is built from 13 residues. Between the trimmed V and J ends, which lost 4 bases and 4 bases, there was a span of 11 bases. Germline assignment: CDR1 SGHNT and CDR2 YYREEE (reference sequence). The CDR3 protein is CASSGVGSTEAFF. In DNA, the CDR3 is TGTGCCAGCAGCGGGGTGGGGAGCACTGAAGCTTTCTTT.

V is TRBV7-8 and J is TRBJ1-5, with 7 bases identical to TRBD1. Germline CDR1 is SGHVS and CDR2 is FQNEAQ. The CDR3 sequence is 16 residues long. Losses at the gene ends were 6 bases for V and 1 base for J; bases not matched to a gene: 9. CDR3 DNA sequence: TGTGCCAGCAGTCTAACAGGGGATGGGAGCAATCAGCCCCAGCATTTT. Protein sequence: CASSLTGDGSNQPQHF. Full variable domain (rest looked up from reference TRBV7-8 and TRBJ1-5): GAGVSQSPRYKVAKRGQDVALRCDPISGHVSLFWYQQALGQGPEFLTYFQNEAQLDKSGLPSDRFFAERPEGSVSTLKIQRTQQEDSAVYLCASSLTGDGSNQPQHFGDGTRLSIL.

V and J are TRBV7-6 and TRBJ1-1; 9 bases align to TRBD1. The CDR3 loop spans 15 amino acids. Germline CDR1 reads SGHVS; CDR2 reads FNYEAQ. Losses at the gene ends were 5 bases for V and 3 bases for J; bases not matched to a gene: 7. This chain's CDR3 is CASSGTGPWDTEAFF. Here the CDR3 DNA reads TGTGCCAGCAGCGGGACAGGGCCGTGGGACACTGAAGCTTTCTTT.

CDR3 region: CASSEDFTGTGYNGYTF. CDR3 DNA: TGTGCCAGCAGTGAAGATTTTACCGGGACAGGGTACAATGGCTACACCTTC. The V and J genes are TRBV6-4 and TRBJ1-2; 9 positions match TRBD1. This CDR3 region has 17 residues. Germline V lookup: CDR1 MRHNA, CDR2 SNTAGT. After removal of 3 bases from V and 6 bases from J, the junction contained 14 bases not matched to a gene.

This clone was counted a single time. The chain has TRBV10-2 and TRBJ2-1; 10 bases map to TRBD2. Germline V CDR1 and CDR2: WSHSY, SAAADI. V gave up 6 bases and J gave up 9 bases; unmatched junction bases: 14. The CDR3 length is 16 residues. Here the CDR3 DNA reads TGCGCCAGCAGCGGGCTAGCGGGGGCCGATTATGGTGAGCAGTTCTTC. This sequence encodes CASSGLAGADYGEQFF.

There are a few counts of this clone. The chain joins TRBV15 to TRBJ1-1, with 7 bases that match TRBD1. This CDR3 is 14 amino acids long. With 0 bases clipped from V and 4 bases from J, the junction kept 2 bases outside the gene matches. Per germline, CDR1 LNHNV and CDR2 YYDKDF (reference sequence). CDR3: CATSRDRQGTEAFF. Written as DNA, the CDR3 is TGTGCCACCAGCAGAGACCGACAGGGCACTGAAGCTTTCTTT.

The CDR3 coding sequence is TGTGCCAGCAGCCCCCGGGACAGCACTGAAGCTTTCTTT. Translation: CASSPRDSTEAFF. The V and J genes are TRBV11-3 and TRBJ1-1, with 7 nucleotides matching TRBD1. The CDR3 length is 13 residues. CDR1 is SGHNT and CDR2 is YENEEA in the germline V gene. V shed 5 bases, J shed 4 bases, and the junction held 4 bases outside the gene matches. The full variable domain, with the rest looked up from reference TRBV11-3 and TRBJ1-1, is EAGVVQSPRYKIIEKKQPVAFWCNPISGHNTLYWYLQNLGQGPELLIRYENEEAVDDSQLPKDRFSAERLKGVDSTLKIQPAELGDSAVYLCASSPRDSTEAFFGQGTRLTVV.

The chain joins TRBV11-2 to TRBJ2-7; 9 nucleotides line up with TRBD2. The germline gives CDR1 SGHAT, CDR2 FQNNGV. Unmatched junction bases numbered 6, after V lost 1 base and J lost 2 bases. The CDR3 loop spans 16 amino acids. CDR3 loop: CASSLVPTSGAYEQYF. The CDR3 DNA follows: TGTGCCAGCAGCTTAGTCCCGACTAGCGGAGCCTACGAGCAGTACTTC.

The chain joins TRBV18 to TRBJ2-7, with a weak D call TRBD1 (6 bases). This CDR3 has 15 amino acids. CDR1 is KGHSH, CDR2 LQKENI, per germline. The ends were cut back, 3 bases at V and 6 bases at J, with 18 bases in the middle. CDR3 bases: TGTGCCAGCTCACCTCAGGGTTCCGAAGGGGGCGAGCAGTACTTC. This sequence encodes CASSPQGSEGGEQYF.

The rearrangement joins TRBV11-2 to TRBJ2-6, with D possibly being TRBD1 (6 bases). V shed 2 bases and J shed 0 bases, with 14 bases lying between them. Germline-derived CDR1 and CDR2 are SGHAT and FQNNGV. The CDR3 has 18 residues. CDR3 coding DNA: TGTGCCAGCAGCTTAACGACAGGATACCCCTCTGGGGCCAACGTCCTGACTTTC. Protein sequence: CASSLTTGYPSGANVLTF.

The chain has TRBV7-8 and TRBJ1-5; TRBD1 might be the D (6 bases). Germline lookup yields CDR1 SGHVS and CDR2 FQNEAQ. The V gene lost 1 base and the J gene lost 7 bases, with 14 bases spanning the gap. This CDR3 has 15 residues. CDR3 DNA sequence: TGTGCCAGCAGCTTAGACTACAGGGATCGACAGCCCCAGCATTTT. This sequence encodes CASSLDYRDRQPQHF.

This chain links TRBV4-2 with TRBJ1-5; D is perhaps TRBD1 (6 bases). The germline CDR1 and CDR2 sequences are LGHNA and YNFKEQ. This CDR3 region has 15 residues. The ends were cut back, 2 bases at V and 6 bases at J, with 14 bases in the middle. CDR3 protein: CASSQLQGVGQPQHF. The CDR3 DNA reads TGTGCCAGCAGCCAACTACAGGGAGTAGGTCAGCCCCAGCATTTT.

The chain uses TRBV6-6 and TRBJ1-1; tentatively, D is TRBD1 (5 bases). The CDR3 runs to 14 residues. Germline V CDR1 and CDR2: MNHNY, SVGAGI (reference sequence). Trimming took off 7 bases at V and 2 bases at J, with 14 bases between the two ends. CDR3 protein: CASTQQVTNTEAFF. The DNA for the CDR3 is TGTGCCAGCACCCAACAGGTCACTAACACTGAAGCTTTCTTT.

The chain joins TRBV30 to TRBJ1-2; no clear D. Germline loops: CDR1 GTSNPN, CDR2 SVGIG (reference sequence). V was cut by 5 bases and J by 8 bases, with 18 bases left in between. The CDR3 loop spans 13 amino acids. Written as DNA, the CDR3 is TGTGCCTGGTCTCGGCCCGGAGAGGGAGGCTACACCTTC. The encoded protein is CAWSRPGEGGYTF.

The chain joins TRBV9 to TRBJ2-1; 8 bases map to TRBD2. The length of the CDR3 is 15 residues. Germline loops: CDR1 SGDLS, CDR2 YYNGEE. After removal of 2 bases from V and 1 base from J, the junction contained 2 bases not matched to a gene. CDR3 protein: CASSVSGVSYNEQFF. The CDR3 DNA reads TGTGCCAGCAGCGTTAGCGGGGTGTCCTACAATGAGCAGTTCTTC.

This chain uses TRBV7-9 with TRBJ1-2, with D maybe TRBD1 (5 bases). The CDR3 contains 15 residues. V lost 7 bases, J lost 4 bases, and 19 bases lay in between. Germline CDR1 reads SEHNR; CDR2 reads FQNEAQ (reference sequence). CDR3 bases: TGTGCCAGCACCGAATTAGGGGAGGAGGGCTATGGCTACACCTTC. Its protein is CASTELGEEGYGYTF.

With respect to this clone: This specimen includes other DNA sequences encoding the same CDR3. This rearrangement joins TRBV7-8 to TRBJ1-1; D might be TRBD1 (5 bases). The ends were cut back, 5 bases at V and 3 bases at J, with 10 bases in the middle. This CDR3 comprises 13 residues. CDR1 SGHVS and CDR2 FQNEAQ come from the germline V gene. CDR3 region: CASSLGGDTEAFF. The CDR3 nucleotides read TGTGCCAGCAGCCTGGGGGGGGACACTGAAGCTTTCTTT.

This clone has only a few counts. The rearrangement links TRBV18 to TRBJ1-1; TRBD1 aligns across 9 bases. The germline V gene has CDR1 KGHSH and CDR2 LQKENI. CDR3 length: 14 residues. J lost 5 bases, V lost 5 bases, and 6 bases had no gene match. The CDR3 loop is CASSTTGGDTEAFF. The CDR3 nucleotides read TGTGCCAGCTCAACGACAGGGGGGGATACTGAAGCTTTCTTT.

The chain joins TRBV30 to TRBJ1-6; 9 bases fit TRBD1. Trimming took 6 bases from V and 6 from J; bases not matched to a gene: 3. The CDR3 runs to 13 residues. Per germline, CDR1 GTSNPN and CDR2 SVGIG (reference sequence). The CDR3 bases are TGTGCCTGCCTGACAGGGGGTAATTCACCCCTCCACTTT. It specifies CACLTGGNSPLHF.

The chain couples TRBV6-1 to TRBJ1-3; no clear D. In germline, CDR1 is MNHNS, CDR2 SASEGT. Trimming cost V 3 bases and J 2 bases, with 17 bases left between them. There are 17 residues in the CDR3. The CDR3 protein is CASSDGMMLGTGNTIYF. The CDR3 nucleotides read TGTGCCAGCAGTGACGGGATGATGCTGGGTACTGGAAACACCATATATTTT.

This clone has only a few counts. The chain recombines TRBV9 with TRBJ2-5; a weak D match, TRBD1 (6 bases). Germline lookup yields CDR1 SGDLS and CDR2 YYNGEE. This CDR3 has 14 amino acids. Trimming cost V 3 bases and J 4 bases, with 13 bases left between them. The CDR3 loop reads CASSAGQVGETQYF. CDR3 DNA sequence: TGTGCCAGCAGCGCGGGACAAGTTGGAGAGACCCAGTACTTC. Filled out from reference TRBV9 and TRBJ2-5, the complete variable domain reads DSGVTQTPKHLITATGQRVTLRCSPRSGDLSVYWYQQSLDQGLQFLIQYYNGEERAKGNILERFSAQQFPDLHSELNLSSLELGDSALYFCASSAGQVGETQYFGPGTRLLVL.

This clone is a singleton in its sample. The gene calls are TRBV7-9 and TRBJ1-1, with D maybe TRBD1 (6 bases). Trimming removed 5 bases from V and 6 bases from J, with 16 bases in between. Germline V gene sequence: CDR1 SEHNR, CDR2 FQNEAQ (reference sequence). The CDR3 runs 14 residues. Written as DNA, the CDR3 is TGTGCCAGCAGCCCGCAGACAGGACGCCCTGAAGCTTTCTTT. This sequence encodes CASSPQTGRPEAFF.

V gene TRBV2 combines with J gene TRBJ2-7, with 8 nucleotides matching TRBD1. Germline V CDR1 and CDR2: SNHLY, FYNNEI. This CDR3 contains 15 residues. After removal of 1 base from V and 0 bases from J, the junction contained 2 bases not matched to a gene. CDR3 sequence (DNA): TGTGCCAGCAGTGAAGGGACAGGGAGCTCCTACGAGCAGTACTTC. Translated: CASSEGTGSSYEQYF.

The J gene is TRBJ2-3, the V gene TRBV5-1; weak D call: TRBD2 (6 bases). Trimming shortened V by 0 bases and J by 4 bases, and 18 bases separated the two germline ends. The CDR3 has 17 residues. The germline V gene encodes CDR1 SGHRS and CDR2 YFSETQ. The CDR3 region has the DNA TGCGCCAGCAGCTTGGCACCCCGGGGGATCGGGGCAGATACGCAGTATTTT. Translating gives CASSLAPRGIGADTQYF.

The chain employs TRBV25-1 and TRBJ1-3, with D perhaps TRBD1 (6 bases). V lost 6 bases to trimming and J lost 1 base, with 10 bases between them. CDR1 and CDR2 from the germline V gene are MGHDK and SYGVNS. CDR3 size: 14 residues. The CDR3 loop reads CASRTTGSGNTIYF. For the CDR3, the DNA is TGTGCCAGCAGAACGACAGGATCTGGAAACACCATATATTTT.

The gene calls are TRBV7-9 and TRBJ1-1, with TRBD1 identical over 10 bases. The junction had 11 bases not matched to a gene; V was cut back by 6 bases and J by 1 base. The CDR3 spans 17 residues. The germline V gene has CDR1 SEHNR and CDR2 FQNEAQ (reference sequence). The chain's CDR3 is CASRLPGQGSANTEAFF. The CDR3 nucleotides are TGTGCCAGCAGATTACCGGGACAGGGGTCCGCGAACACTGAAGCTTTCTTT.

CDR3 loop: CAISSGGHQGWGPQHF. Written as DNA, the CDR3 is TGTGCCATCTCATCTGGGGGACACCAAGGTTGGGGGCCCCAGCATTTT. The chain combines TRBV28 with TRBJ1-5, with D perhaps matching TRBD1 (6 bases). The CDR3 contains 16 residues. V shed 10 bases and J shed 9 bases, with 28 bases lying between them. Per the germline V gene, CDR1 is MDHEN and CDR2 is SYDVKM.

This chain connects TRBV30 to TRBJ1-2; the D gene is possibly TRBD1 (5 bases). Germline assignment: CDR1 GTSNPN and CDR2 SVGIG (reference sequence). The ends were cut back, 5 bases at V and 0 bases at J, with 16 bases in the middle. This CDR3 is 15 amino acids long. CDR3 DNA: TGTGCCTGGGGCGTTGCAGGGCTTTCTAACTATGGCTACACCTTC. The encoded protein is CAWGVAGLSNYGYTF.

The V gene is TRBV27, the J gene TRBJ2-5, with D tentatively TRBD1 (6 bases). Trimming removed 4 bases at V and 2 bases at J, with 11 bases between. The CDR3 sequence is 14 residues long. Germline lookup yields CDR1 MNHEY and CDR2 SMNVEV (reference sequence). CDR3 sequence (DNA): TGTGCCAGCAGTTCCCCCGGACAGCAAGAGACCCAGTACTTC. The encoded protein is CASSSPGQQETQYF.